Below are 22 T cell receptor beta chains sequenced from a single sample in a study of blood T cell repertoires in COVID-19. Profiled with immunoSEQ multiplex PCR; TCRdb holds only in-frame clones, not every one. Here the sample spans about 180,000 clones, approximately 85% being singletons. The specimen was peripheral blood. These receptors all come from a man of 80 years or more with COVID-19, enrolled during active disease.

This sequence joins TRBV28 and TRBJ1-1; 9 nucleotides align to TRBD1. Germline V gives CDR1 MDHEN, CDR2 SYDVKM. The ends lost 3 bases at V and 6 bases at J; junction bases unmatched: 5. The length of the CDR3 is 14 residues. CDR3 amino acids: CASSFLTGGPEAFF. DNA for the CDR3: TGTGCCAGCAGTTTCCTAACAGGGGGCCCTGAAGCTTTCTTT.

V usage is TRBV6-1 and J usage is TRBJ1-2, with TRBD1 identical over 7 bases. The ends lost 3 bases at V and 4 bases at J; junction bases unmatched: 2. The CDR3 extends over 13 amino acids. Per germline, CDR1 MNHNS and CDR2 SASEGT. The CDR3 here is CASSEDRRYGYTF. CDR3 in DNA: TGTGCCAGCAGTGAGGACAGGCGCTATGGCTACACCTTC.

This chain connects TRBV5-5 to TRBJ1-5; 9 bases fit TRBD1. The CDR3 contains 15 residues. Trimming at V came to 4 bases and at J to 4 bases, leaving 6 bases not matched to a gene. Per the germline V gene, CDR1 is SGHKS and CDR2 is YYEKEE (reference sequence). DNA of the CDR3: TGTGCCAGCAGCCCTGGACAGGGGTGGAATCAGCCCCAGCATTTT. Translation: CASSPGQGWNQPQHF.

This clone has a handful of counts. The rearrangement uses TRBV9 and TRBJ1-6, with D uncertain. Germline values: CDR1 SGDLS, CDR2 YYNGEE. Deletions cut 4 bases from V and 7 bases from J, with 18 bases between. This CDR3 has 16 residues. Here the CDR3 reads CASSPGFGQKNSPLHF. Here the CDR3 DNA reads TGTGCCAGCAGCCCAGGCTTTGGGCAGAAAAATTCACCCCTCCACTTT.

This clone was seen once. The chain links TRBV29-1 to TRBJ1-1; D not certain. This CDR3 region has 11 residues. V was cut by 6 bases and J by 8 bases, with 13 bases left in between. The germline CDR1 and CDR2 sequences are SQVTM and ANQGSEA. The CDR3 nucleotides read TGCAGCGTATGCCCCGAGTCCGAAGCTTTCTTT. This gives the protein CSVCPESEAFF.

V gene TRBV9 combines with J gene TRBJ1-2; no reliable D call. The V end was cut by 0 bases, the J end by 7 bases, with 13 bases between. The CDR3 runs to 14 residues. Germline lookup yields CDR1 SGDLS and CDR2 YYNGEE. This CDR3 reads CASSVARGPGGYTF. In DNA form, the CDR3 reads TGTGCCAGCAGCGTAGCCCGCGGGCCTGGTGGCTACACCTTC. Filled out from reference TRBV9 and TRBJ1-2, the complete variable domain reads DSGVTQTPKHLITATGQRVTLRCSPRSGDLSVYWYQQSLDQGLQFLIQYYNGEERAKGNILERFSAQQFPDLHSELNLSSLELGDSALYFCASSVARGPGGYTFGSGTRLTVV.

CDR3 nucleotide sequence: TGTGCCAGCAGCCAAGCAGGGGGGATTTTTAATTCACCCCTCCACTTT. It translates to CASSQAGGIFNSPLHF. The chain combines TRBV4-2 with TRBJ1-6; 7 bases are shared with TRBD1. The CDR3 length is 16 residues. CDR1 is LGHNA, CDR2 YNFKEQ, per germline. The V and J ends lost 1 base and 6 bases, in that order; junction bases with no gene match: 6.

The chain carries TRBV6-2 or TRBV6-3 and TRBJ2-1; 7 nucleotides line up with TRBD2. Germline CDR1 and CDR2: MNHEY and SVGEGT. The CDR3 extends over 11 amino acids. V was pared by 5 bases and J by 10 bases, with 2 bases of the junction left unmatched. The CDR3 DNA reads TGTGCCAGCAGTCGCGGGGGAGAGCAGTTCTTC. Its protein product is CASSRGGEQFF.

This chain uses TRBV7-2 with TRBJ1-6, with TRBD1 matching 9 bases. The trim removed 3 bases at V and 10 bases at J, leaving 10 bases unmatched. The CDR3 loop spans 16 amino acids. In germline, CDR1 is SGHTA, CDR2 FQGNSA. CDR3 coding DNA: TGTGCCAGCAGCTTCGACCGGGACAGGGCTTACTCACCCCTCCACTTT. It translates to CASSFDRDRAYSPLHF.

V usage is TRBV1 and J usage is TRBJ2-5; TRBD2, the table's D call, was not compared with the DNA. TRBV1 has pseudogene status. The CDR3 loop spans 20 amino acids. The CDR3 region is CTSSQAPPSTSGGNQETQYF. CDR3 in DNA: TGCACCAGCAGCCAAGCCCCTCCCTCCACTAGCGGGGGAAACCAAGAGACCCAGTACTTC.

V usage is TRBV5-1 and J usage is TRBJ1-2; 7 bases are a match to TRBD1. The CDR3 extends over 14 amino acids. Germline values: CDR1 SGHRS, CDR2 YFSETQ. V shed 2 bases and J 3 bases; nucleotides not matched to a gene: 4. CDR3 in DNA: TGCGCCAGCAGCTTTACAGGGGTGGACTATGGCTACACCTTC. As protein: CASSFTGVDYGYTF.

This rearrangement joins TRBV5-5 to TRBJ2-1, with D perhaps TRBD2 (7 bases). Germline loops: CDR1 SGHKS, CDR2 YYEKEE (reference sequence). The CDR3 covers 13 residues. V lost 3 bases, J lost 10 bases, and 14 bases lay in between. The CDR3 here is CASSWGGLEEQFF. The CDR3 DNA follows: TGTGCCAGCAGCTGGGGGGGGCTGGAGGAGCAGTTCTTC. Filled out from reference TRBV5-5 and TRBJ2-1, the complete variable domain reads DAGVTQSPTHLIKTRGQQVTLRCSPISGHKSVSWYQQVLGQGPQFIFQYYEKEERGRGNFPDRFSARQFPNYSSELNVNALLLGDSALYLCASSWGGLEEQFFGPGTRLTVL.

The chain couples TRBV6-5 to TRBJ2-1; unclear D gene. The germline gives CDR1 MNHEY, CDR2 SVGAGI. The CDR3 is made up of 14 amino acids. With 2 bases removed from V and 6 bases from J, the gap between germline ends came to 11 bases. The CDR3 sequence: CASSYLGKLNEQFF. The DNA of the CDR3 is TGTGCCAGCAGTTACCTCGGTAAGCTCAATGAGCAGTTCTTC.

The CDR3 spells CASRSQAAMNTEAFF. CDR3 sequence (DNA): TGTGCCAGCAGGTCACAGGCGGCTATGAACACTGAAGCTTTCTTT. J is TRBJ1-1 and V is TRBV6-5, with D tentatively TRBD1 (5 bases). The CDR3 has 15 residues. Looked up from germline, CDR1 is MNHEY and CDR2 is SVGAGI. Trimming cost V 6 bases and J 0 bases, with 14 bases left between them.

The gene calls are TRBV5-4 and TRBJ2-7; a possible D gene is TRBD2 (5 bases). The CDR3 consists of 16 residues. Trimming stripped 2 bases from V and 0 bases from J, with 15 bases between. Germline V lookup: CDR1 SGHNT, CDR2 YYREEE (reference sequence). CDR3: CASSLRGLTASYEQYF. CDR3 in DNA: TGTGCCAGCAGCTTAAGAGGGCTAACAGCCTCCTACGAGCAGTACTTC.

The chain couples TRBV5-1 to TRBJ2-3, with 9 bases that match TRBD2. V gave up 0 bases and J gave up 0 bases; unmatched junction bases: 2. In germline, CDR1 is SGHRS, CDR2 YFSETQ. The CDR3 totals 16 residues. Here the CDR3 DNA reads TGCGCCAGCAGCTTGGGACTAGCGGTTAGCACAGATACGCAGTATTTT. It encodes CASSLGLAVSTDTQYF. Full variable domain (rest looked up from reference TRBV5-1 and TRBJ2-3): KAGVTQTPRYLIKTRGQQVTLSCSPISGHRSVSWYQQTPGQGLQFLFEYFSETQRNKGNFPGRFSGRQFSNSRSEMNVSTLELGDSALYLCASSLGLAVSTDTQYFGPGTRLTVL.

As DNA, the CDR3 is TGTGCCAGCAGCCTCCGGGAGCCAGATACGCAGTATTTT. The encoded protein is CASSLREPDTQYF. The rearrangement links TRBV28 to TRBJ2-3, with a tentative D call TRBD2 (6 bases). V lost 6 bases and J lost 4, with 11 bases in between. The CDR3 is made up of 13 amino acids. CDR1 MDHEN and CDR2 SYDVKM come from the germline V gene. Based on the CDR3 plus reference TRBV28 and TRBJ2-3, the full variable domain is DVKVTQSSRYLVKRTGEKVFLECVQDMDHENMFWYRQDPGLGLRLIYFSYDVKMKEKGDIPEGYSVSREKKERFSLILESASTNQTSMYLCASSLREPDTQYFGPGTRLTVL.

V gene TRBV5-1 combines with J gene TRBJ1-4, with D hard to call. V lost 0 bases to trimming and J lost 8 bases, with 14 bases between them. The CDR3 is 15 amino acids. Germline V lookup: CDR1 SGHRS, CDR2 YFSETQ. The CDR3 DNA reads TGCGCCAGCAGCTTGGGGTCGGGGAGAAGGGAAAAACTGTTTTTT. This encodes CASSLGSGRREKLFF.

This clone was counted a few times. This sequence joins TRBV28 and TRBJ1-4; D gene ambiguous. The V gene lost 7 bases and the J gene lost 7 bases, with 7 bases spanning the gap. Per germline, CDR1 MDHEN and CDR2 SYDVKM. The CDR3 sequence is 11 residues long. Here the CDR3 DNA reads TGTGCCAGCACTGCAGGTGAAAAACTGTTTTTT. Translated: CASTAGEKLFF.

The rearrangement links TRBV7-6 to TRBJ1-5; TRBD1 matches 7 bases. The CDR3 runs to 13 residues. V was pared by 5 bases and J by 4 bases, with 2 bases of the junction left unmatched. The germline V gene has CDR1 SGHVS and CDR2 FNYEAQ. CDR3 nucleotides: TGTGCCAGCAGCAGACAGGGAAATCAGCCCCAGCATTTT. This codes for CASSRQGNQPQHF.

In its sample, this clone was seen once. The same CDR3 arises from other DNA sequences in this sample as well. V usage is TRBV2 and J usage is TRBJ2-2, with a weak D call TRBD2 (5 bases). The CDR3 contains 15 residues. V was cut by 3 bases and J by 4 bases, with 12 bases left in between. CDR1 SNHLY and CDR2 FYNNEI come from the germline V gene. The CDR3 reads CASSERVGGTGELFF. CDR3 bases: TGTGCCAGCAGTGAGAGGGTAGGAGGCACCGGGGAGCTGTTTTTT.

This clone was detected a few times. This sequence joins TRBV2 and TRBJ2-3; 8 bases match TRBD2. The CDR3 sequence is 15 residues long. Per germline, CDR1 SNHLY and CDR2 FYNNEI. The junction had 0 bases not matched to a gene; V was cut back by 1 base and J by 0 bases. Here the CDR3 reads CASSEERGSTDTQYF. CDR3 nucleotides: TGTGCCAGCAGTGAAGAGCGGGGGAGCACAGATACGCAGTATTTT.